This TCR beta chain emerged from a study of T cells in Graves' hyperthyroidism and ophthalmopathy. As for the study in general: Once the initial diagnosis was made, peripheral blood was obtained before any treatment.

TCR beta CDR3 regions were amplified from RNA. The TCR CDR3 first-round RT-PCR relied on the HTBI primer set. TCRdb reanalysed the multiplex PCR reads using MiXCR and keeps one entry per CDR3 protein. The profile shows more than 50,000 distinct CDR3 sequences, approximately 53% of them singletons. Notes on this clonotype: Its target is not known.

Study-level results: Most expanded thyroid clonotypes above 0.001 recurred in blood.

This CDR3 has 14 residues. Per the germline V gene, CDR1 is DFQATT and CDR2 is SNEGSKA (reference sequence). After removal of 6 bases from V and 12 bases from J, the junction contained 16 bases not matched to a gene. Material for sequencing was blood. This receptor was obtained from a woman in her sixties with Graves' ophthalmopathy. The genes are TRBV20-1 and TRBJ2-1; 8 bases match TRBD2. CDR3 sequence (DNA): TGCAGTGCGCCTCGCGGGGGGAGCACAGATACGCAGTTCTTC. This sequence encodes CSAPRGGSTDTQFF.